Below are 23 T cell receptor beta chains sequenced from a single sample in a study of blood T cell repertoires in COVID-19. This table comes from immunoSEQ multiplex PCR, and its TCRdb copy is limited to in-frame clones, with some not included. The sample shows roughly 220,000 clones, 80% to 90% of them seen only once. Sequenced sample: PBMCs or T cells enriched from blood (not recorded which). The source of these receptors is a young woman in a cohort exposed to, infected with or recovered from COVID-19 (not recorded which).

V usage is TRBV2 and J usage is TRBJ1-4; tentative D call: TRBD1 (5 bases). Germline assignment: CDR1 SNHLY and CDR2 FYNNEI. V lost 2 bases to trimming and J lost 3 bases, with 13 bases between them. The CDR3 sequence is 16 residues long. The CDR3 DNA reads TGTGCCAGCAGTGAAAGTTTGTGGGGGGCTAATGAAAAACTGTTTTTT. This encodes CASSESLWGANEKLFF.

The chain joins TRBV19 to TRBJ2-7; 12 bases are shared with TRBD2. Germline V gives CDR1 LNHDA, CDR2 SQIVND (reference sequence). Losses at the gene ends were 6 bases for V and 2 bases for J; bases not matched to a gene: 5. The CDR3 runs 15 residues. The CDR3 protein is CASRTLAGGAYEQYF. The CDR3 DNA sequence: TGTGCCAGTAGAACACTAGCGGGGGGAGCCTACGAGCAGTACTTC.

The rearrangement joins TRBV27 to TRBJ2-3; TRBD1 matches at 9 bases. This CDR3 is built from 18 residues. Germline values: CDR1 MNHEY, CDR2 SMNVEV (reference sequence). Trimming cost V 5 bases and J 4 bases; bases outside gene matches: 16. DNA for the CDR3: TGTGCCAGCAGTCATGGGCCTCCGGGACAGGGAATCGCAGATACGCAGTATTTT. Protein product: CASSHGPPGQGIADTQYF.

This clone was recorded once. J is TRBJ2-1 and V is TRBV5-1; 12 positions match TRBD2. The germline CDR1 and CDR2 sequences are SGHRS and YFSETQ. This CDR3 is built from 16 residues. J was trimmed by 9 bases and V by 3 bases; bases with no gene match: 10. The CDR3 is CASSSYSSGGATEQFF. The CDR3 DNA is TGCGCCAGCAGCTCGTACTCTAGCGGGGGGGCAACTGAGCAGTTCTTC. The complete variable domain, with remaining parts taken from reference TRBV5-1 and TRBJ2-1, reads KAGVTQTPRYLIKTRGQQVTLSCSPISGHRSVSWYQQTPGQGLQFLFEYFSETQRNKGNFPGRFSGRQFSNSRSEMNVSTLELGDSALYLCASSSYSSGGATEQFFGPGTRLTVL.

The V and J genes are TRBV4-1 and TRBJ2-1; 8 bases are shared with TRBD1. Germline loops: CDR1 MGHRA, CDR2 YSYEKL. The CDR3 sequence is 16 residues long. Trimming cost V 4 bases and J 5 bases; bases outside gene matches: 10. CDR3 DNA: TGCGCCAGCAGCCGACTCGGACAGGGAAAGAACAATGAGCAGTTCTTC. Protein: CASSRLGQGKNNEQFF.

The rearrangement uses TRBV11-2 and TRBJ2-3; TRBD2 might be the D (7 bases). V was clipped by 1 base and J by 5 bases, with 22 bases between them. CDR1 is SGHAT, CDR2 FQNNGV, per germline. This CDR3 comprises 18 residues. The CDR3 loop reads CASSLGPFGRGPLDTQYF. For the CDR3, the DNA is TGTGCCAGCAGCTTAGGCCCCTTCGGGCGGGGGCCCTTAGATACGCAGTATTTT.

A few counts support this clone. The chain is built from TRBV11-3 and TRBJ2-1; D not resolved. Germline loops: CDR1 SGHNT, CDR2 YENEEA. CDR3 size: 15 residues. V lost 1 base and J lost 7, with 14 bases in between. Written as DNA, the CDR3 is TGTGCCAGCAGCTTAGCCCTCTTTTTCGGGAATGAGCAGTTCTTC. Amino acids: CASSLALFFGNEQFF.

This chain connects TRBV28 to TRBJ1-5, with D possibly matching TRBD1 (6 bases). CDR1 MDHEN and CDR2 SYDVKM come from the germline V gene. V was pared by 3 bases and J by 3 bases, with 12 bases between. CDR3 length equals 15 residues. DNA for the CDR3: TGTGCCAGCAGTTTTTACCAGGGGTACAATCAGCCCCAGCATTTT. Its translation: CASSFYQGYNQPQHF.

The rearrangement joins TRBV11-2 to TRBJ2-7, with TRBD1 identical over 10 bases. The CDR3 loop spans 15 amino acids. From germline, CDR1 is SGHAT and CDR2 FQNNGV. The V gene end was trimmed by 3 bases and the J gene end by 3 bases; junction bases not matched to a gene: 5. CDR3: CASSLGTGAIYEQYF. In DNA form, the CDR3 reads TGTGCCAGCAGCTTGGGGACAGGGGCCATCTACGAGCAGTACTTC. Variable domain in full (rest from reference TRBV11-2 and TRBJ2-7): EAGVAQSPRYKIIEKRQSVAFWCNPISGHATLYWYQQILGQGPKLLIQFQNNGVVDDSQLPKDRFSAERLKGVDSTLKIQPAKLEDSAVYLCASSLGTGAIYEQYFGPGTRLTVT.

This chain joins TRBV6-5 and TRBJ2-7; 10 positions match TRBD2. This CDR3 comprises 14 residues. V lost 7 bases, J lost 3 bases, and 6 bases stayed unmatched. The germline V gene has CDR1 MNHEY and CDR2 SVGAGI. The CDR3 sequence is CASTTLAGYYEQYF. As DNA, the CDR3 is TGTGCCAGCACCACACTAGCGGGATACTACGAGCAGTACTTC.

This chain joins TRBV9 and TRBJ2-7; D gene uncertain. Trimming stripped 4 bases from V and 1 base from J, with 6 bases between. Germline values: CDR1 SGDLS, CDR2 YYNGEE. The CDR3 length is 12 residues. The CDR3 sequence: CASSSSSYEQYF. CDR3 in DNA: TGTGCCAGCAGCTCCTCGTCCTACGAGCAGTACTTC.

This chain joins TRBV19 and TRBJ2-2; 13 bases fit TRBD2. This CDR3 has 20 residues. The junction had 18 bases not matched to a gene; V was cut back by 6 bases and J by 5 bases. Germline V gene lookup returns CDR1 LNHDA and CDR2 SQIVND (reference sequence). The CDR3 DNA follows: TGTGCCAGTAGAACTAAATCCGGGACTAGCGGGACCCTCAATACCGGGGAGCTGTTTTTT. Translated, it gives CASRTKSGTSGTLNTGELFF.

This clone was seen just once. The rearrangement joins TRBV4-1 to TRBJ1-1, with 8 bases fitting TRBD1. V was pared by 1 base and J by 6 bases, with 7 bases of the junction left unmatched. The germline gives CDR1 MGHRA, CDR2 YSYEKL. The CDR3 spans 15 residues. The CDR3 region has the DNA TGCGCCAGCAGCCAAGCTCAGGGGGCGAGCTCTGAAGCTTTCTTT. Protein product: CASSQAQGASSEAFF.

The V and J genes are TRBV11-2 and TRBJ2-7, with 9 bases identical to TRBD1. Trimming at V came to 2 bases and at J to 4 bases, leaving 3 bases not matched to a gene. Germline loops: CDR1 SGHAT, CDR2 FQNNGV. The CDR3 is 14 residues long. CDR3 sequence: CASSLSTGGYEQYF. The CDR3 DNA sequence: TGTGCCAGCAGCTTATCGACAGGGGGTTACGAGCAGTACTTC.

The chain couples TRBV7-3 to TRBJ2-5, with 7 bases identical to TRBD2. V shed 4 bases and J 3 bases; nucleotides not matched to a gene: 5. The CDR3 runs 14 residues. Germline CDR1 reads SGHTA; CDR2 reads FQGTGA. The CDR3 loop is CASSSGRDEETQYF. CDR3 nucleotides: TGTGCCAGCAGCTCAGGGAGGGATGAAGAGACCCAGTACTTC.

The chain employs TRBV5-1 and TRBJ2-5, with no clear D. Trimming took off 0 bases at V and 4 bases at J, with 4 bases between the two ends. The CDR3 is 12 residues long. Germline CDR1 reads SGHRS; CDR2 reads YFSETQ. The CDR3: CASSLDRETQYF. CDR3 bases: TGCGCCAGCAGCTTGGATCGAGAGACCCAGTACTTC.

The CDR3 region has the DNA TGTGCCAGCAGCCCCCCATGGCAGACTAATACCGGGGAGCTGTTTTTT. Its translation: CASSPPWQTNTGELFF. The chain is built from TRBV11-2 and TRBJ2-2, with a tentative D call TRBD2 (5 bases). Germline CDR1 and CDR2: SGHAT and FQNNGV. Trimming cost V 5 bases and J 5 bases, with 18 bases left between them. CDR3 length equals 16 residues.

This chain links TRBV3-1 (or the pseudogene TRBV3-2) with TRBJ1-1; no definite D call. The CDR3 runs to 13 residues. The V gene's germline CDR1 is LGHDT and CDR2 YNNKEL (reference sequence). V was shortened by 5 bases and J by 5 bases, with 12 bases between the two germline ends. The CDR3 DNA sequence: TGTGCCAGCAGCGAAAGTGGGAGGACTGAAGCTTTCTTT. It translates to CASSESGRTEAFF.

A remark on this clone: Other DNA variants within this sample encode the same CDR3. The chain has TRBV4-1 and TRBJ2-3, with a tentative D call TRBD2 (6 bases). V lost 4 bases and J lost 0, with 11 bases in between. The CDR3 runs 15 residues. Germline CDR1 and CDR2: MGHRA and YSYEKL. CDR3 coding DNA: TGCGCCAGCAGCCGCCTGGAGGGGAGCACAGATACGCAGTATTTT. This gives the protein CASSRLEGSTDTQYF.

In this sample, this clone turned up a few times. The V call is TRBV5-1, the J call TRBJ2-5; possible D gene TRBD1, 6 bases. Trimming shortened V by 0 bases and J by 1 base, and 7 bases separated the two germline ends. The germline V gene encodes CDR1 SGHRS and CDR2 YFSETQ. The CDR3 has 14 amino acids. The CDR3 DNA follows: TGCGCCAGCAGCTTGGGGACAGTCCAAGAGACCCAGTACTTC. This sequence encodes CASSLGTVQETQYF.

The J gene is TRBJ2-7, the V gene TRBV9; 8 bases agree with TRBD1. Germline V gene data show CDR1 as SGDLS and CDR2 as YYNGEE. The CDR3 totals 15 residues. Unmatched junction bases numbered 10, after V lost 2 bases and J lost 6 bases. The CDR3 is CASSVSTGDEFEQYF. Here the CDR3 DNA reads TGTGCCAGCAGCGTTTCGACAGGGGATGAGTTCGAGCAGTACTTC. Complete variable domain (other parts from reference TRBV9 and TRBJ2-7): DSGVTQTPKHLITATGQRVTLRCSPRSGDLSVYWYQQSLDQGLQFLIQYYNGEERAKGNILERFSAQQFPDLHSELNLSSLELGDSALYFCASSVSTGDEFEQYFGPGTRLTVT.

The chain joins TRBV10-3 to TRBJ1-2; possible D gene TRBD1, 5 bases. V lost 0 bases and J lost 7, with 9 bases in between. This CDR3 has 13 amino acids. Per germline, CDR1 ENHRY and CDR2 SYGVKD. CDR3: CAISESQGSGYTF. CDR3 nucleotides: TGTGCCATCAGTGAGTCGCAGGGAAGTGGCTACACCTTC.

The CDR3 region is CASSDLAGGWDTQYF. CDR3 sequence (DNA): TGTGCCAGCAGCGACCTAGCGGGAGGGTGGGATACGCAGTATTTT. V usage is TRBV11-2 and J usage is TRBJ2-3, with 12 bases that match TRBD2. Germline loops: CDR1 SGHAT, CDR2 FQNNGV. The CDR3 consists of 15 residues. Trimming cost V 5 bases and J 6 bases; bases outside gene matches: 6.